This TCR beta chain was observed in a study of blood T cell repertoires in COVID-19. Here immunoSEQ multiplex PCR was the method, and the copy in TCRdb shows in-frame clones only, minus some. The repertoire holds 130,000 to 150,000 clones, with approximately 80% as singletons. The length of the CDR3 is 17 residues. Looked up from germline, CDR1 is SEHNR and CDR2 is FQNEAQ (reference sequence). V dropped 6 bases and J dropped 4; count of bases not matched to a gene: 8. The rearrangement links TRBV7-9 to TRBJ2-3; 15 nucleotides agree with TRBD2. Sequences were obtained from PBMCs or T cells enriched from blood (not recorded which). This receptor was taken from a man over 45 who had recovered from COVID-19. CDR3: CASSRTSGGAGADTQYF. In DNA, the CDR3 is TGTGCCAGCAGTAGGACTAGCGGGGGGGCCGGGGCAGATACGCAGTATTTT.